The T cell receptor (beta chain) described here comes from a study of T cell repertoires in cytomegalovirus infection. Across the study: An indication of both CMV infection and matching HLA type came from public TCR beta signatures.

In this sample, this clonotype turned up once. Its antigen is unknown. Trimming cost V 4 bases and J 6 bases, with 7 bases left between them. This CDR3 is 11 amino acids long. The V gene's germline CDR1 is SQVTM and CDR2 ANQGSEA. TCRdb analysed the reads with MiXCR anew, one entry per CDR3 protein. The data hold hundreds of thousands of distinct CDR3 sequences, with roughly 43% observed a single time. The sequenced sample was cultured PBMCs, obtained from culture after CMV antigen stimulation. The genes are TRBV29-1 and TRBJ2-1; D ambiguous. The receptor was isolated from a human donor in good health (CMV status not recorded). Some clones in this sample may be carry-over from other donors' samples. The CDR3 here is CSVVPSNEQFF. The CDR3 DNA reads as TGCAGCGTTGTTCCAAGCAATGAGCAGTTCTTC.